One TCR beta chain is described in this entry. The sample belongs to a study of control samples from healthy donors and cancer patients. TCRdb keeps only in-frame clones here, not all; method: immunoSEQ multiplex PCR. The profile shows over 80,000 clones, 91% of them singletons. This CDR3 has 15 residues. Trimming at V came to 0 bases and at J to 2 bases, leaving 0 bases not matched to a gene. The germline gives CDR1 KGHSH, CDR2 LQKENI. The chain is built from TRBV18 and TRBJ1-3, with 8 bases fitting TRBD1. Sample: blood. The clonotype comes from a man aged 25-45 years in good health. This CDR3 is CASSPPDRAGNTIYF. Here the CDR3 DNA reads TGTGCCAGCTCACCACCGGACAGGGCTGGAAACACCATATATTTT.